These 32 T cell receptor beta chains came from one sample sequenced in a study of CD8 T cells in Susac syndrome. RNA in amounts of roughly 0.5 to 1 ug was reverse transcribed with random hexamers. TCRdb processed the immunoSEQ multiplex PCR reads anew with MiXCR; each CDR3 protein has one entry. The sample lists about 240,000 distinct CDR3 sequences; 90% to 96% were seen once. The sequencing sample was made of CD4+ T cells from PBMCs. These receptors were collected from a human donor with Susac syndrome.

This rearrangement joins TRBV12-3 or TRBV12-4 to TRBJ1-1; D is ambiguous. The V end was cut by 6 bases, the J end by 6 bases, with 8 bases between. The CDR3 consists of 11 residues. The chain's CDR3 is CASSPSSEAFF. CDR3 DNA: TGTGCCAGCAGCCCCAGCTCTGAAGCTTTCTTT.

V is TRBV12-3 or TRBV12-4 and J is TRBJ2-1; D is ambiguous. Trimming pared 1 base from V and 10 bases from J, leaving 14 bases between. This CDR3 region has 14 residues. Here the CDR3 DNA reads TGTGCCAGCAGTTTAGGGTCTCCCGGCCGGGAGCAGTTCTTC. This codes for CASSLGSPGREQFF.

This chain links TRBV6-1 with TRBJ1-2; no definite D call. The CDR3 has 12 residues. Trimming pared 5 bases from V and 10 bases from J, leaving 14 bases between. Per the germline V gene, CDR1 is MNHNS and CDR2 is SASEGT. The CDR3 reads CASSFPGGVYTF. In DNA form, the CDR3 reads TGTGCCAGCAGTTTTCCAGGCGGCGTCTACACCTTC.

The chain uses TRBV18 and TRBJ1-2, with no clear D. Germline V CDR1 and CDR2: KGHSH, LQKENI. CDR3 length: 14 residues. Trimming stripped 3 bases from V and 6 bases from J, with 14 bases between. The CDR3 DNA sequence: TGTGCCAGCTCACCTCCGACACAACTCCATGGCTACACCTTC. This sequence encodes CASSPPTQLHGYTF.

This chain uses TRBV11-1 with TRBJ2-5; D gene unclear. This CDR3 is 14 amino acids long. From germline, CDR1 is SGHAT and CDR2 FQDESV (reference sequence). The V end was cut by 7 bases, the J end by 4 bases, with 16 bases between. CDR3 sequence: CASTVQPPGETQYF. As DNA, the CDR3 is TGTGCCAGCACCGTTCAGCCGCCTGGAGAGACCCAGTACTTC.

The chain has TRBV18 and TRBJ2-1; D gene unclear. The germline V gene encodes CDR1 KGHSH and CDR2 LQKENI. The CDR3 spans 15 residues. The V and J ends lost 6 bases and 3 bases respectively, with 15 bases between them. CDR3 coding DNA: TGTGCCAGCTCGCCTTACTTCTTTAGCTACAATGAGCAGTTCTTC. Protein sequence: CASSPYFFSYNEQFF.

This chain joins TRBV29-1 and TRBJ2-3; 10 positions match TRBD2. CDR1 and CDR2 from the germline V gene are SQVTM and ANQGSEA. The CDR3 is 18 residues long. The junction had 18 bases not matched to a gene; V was cut back by 7 bases and J by 2 bases. For the CDR3, the DNA is TGCAGCGGGCAGCGGCTGAGCGGGAGGGAAGGGCCCACAGATACGCAGTATTTT. As protein: CSGQRLSGREGPTDTQYF.

The chain combines TRBV29-1 with TRBJ1-1, with D uncertain. V lost 4 bases and J 4 bases, leaving 13 bases between the germline ends. Germline V CDR1 and CDR2: SQVTM, ANQGSEA. The CDR3 contains 13 residues. CDR3 region: CSVVKGIVTEAFF. In DNA form, the CDR3 reads TGCAGCGTTGTGAAAGGGATCGTCACTGAAGCTTTCTTT.

V usage is TRBV24-1 and J usage is TRBJ2-1, with 8 bases lining up with TRBD2. V was pared by 2 bases and J by 7 bases, with 6 bases of the junction left unmatched. Germline lookup yields CDR1 KGHDR and CDR2 SFDVKD. The CDR3 contains 15 residues. DNA of the CDR3: TGTGCCACCAGTGATTCCACCGGGACTAGAAATGAGCAGTTCTTC. Translated, it gives CATSDSTGTRNEQFF.

The chain uses TRBV6-5 and TRBJ1-5, with D possibly matching TRBD1 (5 bases). The germline gives CDR1 MNHEY, CDR2 SVGAGI. V lost 5 bases and J lost 3, with 8 bases in between. The CDR3 consists of 13 residues. CDR3 residues: CASSRDFNQPQHF. The CDR3 DNA reads TGTGCCAGCAGTCGGGACTTCAATCAGCCCCAGCATTTT.

This clonotype has only one observation. The V call is TRBV30, the J call TRBJ1-1, with 7 bases that match TRBD1. The CDR3 runs to 12 residues. V lost 3 bases to trimming and J lost 7 bases; unmatched junction nucleotides: 5. Germline CDR1 and CDR2: GTSNPN and SVGIG (reference sequence). CDR3 in DNA: TGTGCCTGGAGCGACAGGGCGGGTGAAGCTTTCTTT. Its protein product is CAWSDRAGEAFF.

The chain uses TRBV5-6 and TRBJ1-1; 7 nucleotides match TRBD1. Per the germline V gene, CDR1 is SGHDT and CDR2 is YYEEEE. This CDR3 comprises 14 residues. J gave up 3 bases and V 2 bases, and 4 bases lay outside the gene matches. CDR3 in DNA: TGTGCCAGCAGCTTCTTACAGGGGTACACTGAAGCTTTCTTT. Translating gives CASSFLQGYTEAFF.

The chain couples TRBV28 to TRBJ2-7, with 9 bases lining up with TRBD1. The CDR3 length is 13 residues. Trimming removed 6 bases from V and 3 bases from J; junction bases left unmatched: 3. Germline CDR1 MDHEN, CDR2 SYDVKM. The CDR3 region is CASRTGGVYEQYF. The CDR3 nucleotides read TGTGCCAGCAGAACAGGGGGCGTCTACGAGCAGTACTTC.

This clonotype was seen once. The V gene is TRBV5-4, the J gene TRBJ2-3, with D perhaps given as TRBD1 or TRBD2 (5 bases each). The length of the CDR3 is 16 residues. Germline assignment: CDR1 SGHNT and CDR2 YYREEE (reference sequence). V lost 4 bases, J lost 2 bases, and 17 bases lay in between. The CDR3 sequence: CASSDKARGPTDTQYF. The CDR3 nucleotides are TGTGCCAGCAGCGACAAGGCCCGGGGCCCCACAGATACGCAGTATTTT.

The chain employs TRBV23-1 and TRBJ1-5; D gene uncertain. TRBV23-1 is recorded as an ORF, its role being uncertain. Trimming shortened V by 0 bases and J by 1 base, and 19 bases separated the two germline ends. This CDR3 comprises 19 residues. CDR3 protein: CASSQSSGIQIASNQPQHF. In nucleotides, the CDR3 is TGCGCCAGCAGTCAATCGTCGGGCATACAAATAGCAAGCAATCAGCCCCAGCATTTT.

This rearrangement joins TRBV18 to TRBJ1-2; D may be TRBD1 (6 bases). The length of the CDR3 is 18 residues. Trimming removed 3 bases at V and 5 bases at J, with 25 bases between. The germline V gene has CDR1 KGHSH and CDR2 LQKENI. CDR3 protein: CASSPADSRQATGYGYTF. The CDR3 nucleotides are TGTGCCAGCTCACCCGCCGACAGTCGACAGGCGACCGGGTATGGCTACACCTTC. Variable domain in full (rest from reference TRBV18 and TRBJ1-2): NAGVMQNPRHLVRRRGQEARLRCSPMKGHSHVYWYRQLPEEGLKFMVYLQKENIIDESGMPKERFSAEFPKEGPSILRIQQVVRGDSAAYFCASSPADSRQATGYGYTFGSGTRLTVV.

The J gene is TRBJ2-7, the V gene TRBV29-1, with 8 bases matching TRBD2. The germline V gene encodes CDR1 SQVTM and CDR2 ANQGSEA. The CDR3 spans 14 residues. V shed 2 bases and J 3 bases; nucleotides not matched to a gene: 6. CDR3 nucleotide sequence: TGCAGCGTTGAAATTCGGGGGGGGGACTACGAGCAGTACTTC. Its translation: CSVEIRGGDYEQYF.

The chain couples TRBV2 to TRBJ2-3; D uncertain. Germline values: CDR1 SNHLY, CDR2 FYNNEI. V dropped 5 bases and J dropped 2 bases, with 8 bases sitting between them. The CDR3 has 13 amino acids. The CDR3 DNA reads TGTGCCAGCAGTAGAAGCAACACAGATACGCAGTATTTT. Its translation: CASSRSNTDTQYF.

This clonotype was seen just once. V usage is TRBV7-2 and J usage is TRBJ2-4, with no clear D. Per germline, CDR1 SGHTA and CDR2 FQGNSA. The CDR3 spans 13 residues. V was cut by 2 bases and J by 2 bases, with 4 bases left in between. CDR3 nucleotides: TGTGCCAGCAGCTTACCCACCAAAAACATTCAGTACTTC. Translation: CASSLPTKNIQYF.

The V gene is TRBV25-1, the J gene TRBJ1-2, with 7 positions matching TRBD1. The CDR3 has 14 residues. The trim removed 3 bases at V and 1 base at J, leaving 2 bases unmatched. Germline V gene data show CDR1 as MGHDK and CDR2 as SYGVNS. CDR3 sequence: CASSETGFNYGYTF. The CDR3 DNA reads as TGTGCCAGCAGTGAGACAGGGTTTAACTATGGCTACACCTTC.

J is TRBJ2-5 and V is TRBV7-9; D remains ambiguous. The CDR3 covers 15 residues. V lost 1 base and J 5 bases, leaving 14 bases between the germline ends. Germline CDR1 and CDR2: SEHNR and FQNEAQ (reference sequence). The CDR3 loop is CASSLVGTHQETQYF. CDR3 DNA sequence: TGTGCCAGCAGCTTAGTCGGAACGCATCAGGAGACCCAGTACTTC.

V usage is TRBV5-1 and J usage is TRBJ1-5; weak D call: TRBD1 (5 bases). From germline, CDR1 is SGHRS and CDR2 YFSETQ. V lost 2 bases, J lost 8 bases, and 14 bases lay in between. The CDR3 length is 14 residues. The chain's CDR3 is CASSLAGIEEPQHF. DNA of the CDR3: TGCGCCAGCAGCTTAGCAGGGATCGAGGAGCCCCAGCATTTT.

The chain uses TRBV7-9 and TRBJ1-2, with D uncertain. V dropped 1 base and J dropped 9 bases, with 12 bases sitting between them. Germline V gene lookup returns CDR1 SEHNR and CDR2 FQNEAQ (reference sequence). The CDR3 runs to 13 residues. In nucleotides, the CDR3 is TGTGCCAGCAGCTTAGGCGAGCGGGGAAGCTACACCTTC. Translated: CASSLGERGSYTF.

The CDR3 is CASSYQSQYTEAFF. For the CDR3, the DNA is TGTGCCAGCAGCTACCAGAGTCAGTACACTGAAGCTTTCTTT. The chain links TRBV7-9 to TRBJ1-1; no firm D call. The CDR3 extends over 14 amino acids. Germline V gene lookup returns CDR1 SEHNR and CDR2 FQNEAQ (reference sequence). V was pared by 4 bases and J by 3 bases, with 12 bases between. Full variable domain (outside the CDR3, taken from reference TRBV7-9 and TRBJ1-1): DTGVSQNPRHKITKRGQNVTFRCDPISEHNRLYWYRQTLGQGPEFLTYFQNEAQLEKSRLLSDRFSAERPKGSFSTLEIQRTEQGDSAMYLCASSYQSQYTEAFFGQGTRLTVV.

CDR3 residues: CAVRREAGKTQYF. The DNA of the CDR3 is TGTGCCGTTCGGAGGGAGGCCGGAAAGACCCAGTACTTC. The rearrangement uses TRBV7-6 and TRBJ2-5; weak D call: TRBD2 (6 bases). CDR1 is SGHVS and CDR2 is FNYEAQ in the germline V gene. The CDR3 runs to 13 residues. V lost 11 bases, J lost 6 bases, and 19 bases lay in between.

The chain couples TRBV28 to TRBJ2-1; TRBD1 matches 10 bases. CDR3 length: 15 residues. V lost 6 bases to trimming and J lost 3 bases; unmatched junction nucleotides: 5. Per the germline V gene, CDR1 is MDHEN and CDR2 is SYDVKM. CDR3 DNA: TGTGCCAGCAGGGCGGGACAGGGGAACTACAATGAGCAGTTCTTC. Translating gives CASRAGQGNYNEQFF.

V usage is TRBV28 and J usage is TRBJ2-4; the match to TRBD2 covers 7 bases. With V trimmed by 6 bases and J by 2 bases, 10 bases remained unmatched. The germline gives CDR1 MDHEN, CDR2 SYDVKM. This CDR3 region has 16 residues. Here the CDR3 reads CASRMGGTATKNIQYF. DNA for the CDR3: TGTGCCAGCAGAATGGGGGGGACGGCGACCAAAAACATTCAGTACTTC.

This sequence joins TRBV20-1 and TRBJ2-1, with a possible D match to TRBD2 (6 bases). Germline V gene sequence: CDR1 DFQATT, CDR2 SNEGSKA (reference sequence). Trimming removed 5 bases at V and 4 bases at J, with 15 bases between. The length of the CDR3 is 14 residues. The CDR3 loop is CSALGEVIYNEQFF. The DNA for the CDR3 is TGCAGTGCTCTTGGGGAGGTAATTTACAATGAGCAGTTCTTC.

The CDR3 DNA reads as TGTGCCAGCAGTTATCGTCTAGCGGCCTACAATGAGCAGTTCTTC. The encoded protein is CASSYRLAAYNEQFF. This chain joins TRBV6-2 or TRBV6-3 and TRBJ2-1, with 7 bases fitting TRBD2. V gave up 3 bases and J gave up 2 bases; unmatched junction bases: 4. Germline lookup yields CDR1 MNHEY and CDR2 SVGEGT. The CDR3 covers 15 residues.

The chain is built from TRBV7-3 and TRBJ2-1; D not certain. The length of the CDR3 is 16 residues. From germline, CDR1 is SGHTA and CDR2 FQGTGA. Trimming pared 3 bases from V and 0 bases from J, leaving 12 bases between. In nucleotides, the CDR3 is TGTGCCAGCAGCTTTTTTCCCGACAACTCCTACAATGAGCAGTTCTTC. Its protein product is CASSFFPDNSYNEQFF. The full variable domain, rest sourced from reference TRBV7-3 and TRBJ2-1, is GAGVSQTPSNKVTEKGKYVELRCDPISGHTALYWYRQSLGQGPEFLIYFQGTGAADDSGLPNDRFFAVRPEGSVSTLKIQRTERGDSAVYLCASSFFPDNSYNEQFFGPGTRLTVL.

The chain is built from TRBV20-1 and TRBJ1-5, with D tentatively TRBD1 (6 bases). The CDR3 is 13 residues long. V was trimmed by 0 bases and J by 9 bases, leaving 12 bases between them. Germline V CDR1 and CDR2: DFQATT, SNEGSKA (reference sequence). This CDR3 reads CSARDQGGGPQHF. The CDR3 region has the DNA TGCAGTGCTAGAGATCAAGGGGGTGGGCCCCAGCATTTT.

This sequence joins TRBV20-1 and TRBJ1-1; perhaps TRBD1 as D (6 bases). Trimming shortened V by 6 bases and J by 0 bases, and 11 bases separated the two germline ends. There are 13 residues in the CDR3. In germline, CDR1 is DFQATT, CDR2 SNEGSKA (reference sequence). CDR3 DNA sequence: TGCAGTGCGGTCACAGGGCTGAACACTGAAGCTTTCTTT. It encodes CSAVTGLNTEAFF.